These 27 T cell receptor beta chains were all obtained from the same sample, sequenced in a study of identical twins. TCRdb reanalysed the 5' RACE reads using MiXCR and keeps one entry per CDR3 protein. The table has around 1.7 million distinct CDR3 sequences, under 35% seen once. What was sequenced was cord blood. These receptors were collected from a newborn girl in good health.

This chain links TRBV4-1 with TRBJ1-1, with no clear D. CDR1 is MGHRA and CDR2 is YSYEKL in the germline V gene. Trimming cost V 3 bases and J 1 base, with 9 bases left between them. The CDR3 extends over 14 amino acids. CDR3 sequence reads: CASSHPIQNTEAFF. In DNA form, the CDR3 reads TGCGCCAGCAGCCACCCCATACAGAACACTGAAGCTTTCTTT.

As to this clonotype: A much larger clone lies one base from this, so it may be a read error. The genes are TRBV20-1 and TRBJ2-5, with D unclear. The CDR3 spans 11 residues. V shed 0 bases and J shed 5 bases, with 4 bases lying between them. Germline CDR1 and CDR2: DFQATT and SNEGSKA (reference sequence). CDR3 nucleotides: TGCAGTGCTAGAGATTGGGAGACCCAGTACTTC. It yields the protein CSARDWETQYF.

In its sample, this clonotype was seen a few times. The CDR3 spells CASSPRYLNYGYTF. The CDR3 DNA reads TGTGCCAGCTCACCACGATACCTAAACTATGGCTACACCTTC. The rearrangement links TRBV18 to TRBJ1-2; D is unclear. V dropped 1 base and J dropped 2 bases, with 8 bases sitting between them. There are 14 residues in the CDR3. Per germline, CDR1 KGHSH and CDR2 LQKENI. Filled out from reference TRBV18 and TRBJ1-2, the complete variable domain reads NAGVMQNPRHLVRRRGQEARLRCSPMKGHSHVYWYRQLPEEGLKFMVYLQKENIIDESGMPKERFSAEFPKEGPSILRIQQVVRGDSAAYFCASSPRYLNYGYTFGSGTRLTVV.

This rearrangement joins TRBV6-1 to TRBJ2-7; 9 bases are a match to TRBD1. The J call is uncertain, as TRBJ2-5 better fits the DNA end. CDR3 length equals 13 residues. The V gene's germline CDR1 is MNHNS and CDR2 SASEGT. CDR3 in amino acids: CASFGTGKETQYF. The CDR3 bases are TGTGCCAGCTTCGGGACAGGGAAAGAGACCCAGTACTTC.

In its sample, this clonotype was seen a few times. The V gene is TRBV28, the J gene TRBJ1-2; 8 bases fit TRBD1. V lost 0 bases to trimming and J lost 4 bases; unmatched junction nucleotides: 7. The germline gives CDR1 MDHEN, CDR2 SYDVKM. The CDR3 spans 16 residues. The CDR3 loop reads CASSLWQGARFYGYTF. Written as DNA, the CDR3 is TGTGCCAGCAGTTTATGGCAGGGGGCGCGGTTCTATGGCTACACCTTC.

This clonotype showed up just a few times. This rearrangement joins TRBV20-1 to TRBJ2-1; 7 bases are shared with TRBD2. Looked up from germline, CDR1 is DFQATT and CDR2 is SNEGSKA (reference sequence). CDR3 length: 14 amino acids. The J segment lost 9 bases and the V segment lost 0 bases, leaving 8 bases of the junction unmatched. Here the CDR3 reads CSARDLREASEQFF. The CDR3 DNA reads TGCAGTGCTAGAGATTTACGGGAGGCGAGTGAGCAGTTCTTC.

The chain carries TRBV18 and TRBJ1-1, with a possible D match to TRBD1 (6 bases). V lost 3 bases and J 2 bases, leaving 13 bases between the germline ends. The germline V gene has CDR1 KGHSH and CDR2 LQKENI. CDR3 size: 15 residues. CDR3 coding DNA: TGTGCCAGCTCACCGCGGACAGCGTCTAACACTGAAGCTTTCTTT. Translation: CASSPRTASNTEAFF. The full variable domain, rest sourced from reference TRBV18 and TRBJ1-1, is NAGVMQNPRHLVRRRGQEARLRCSPMKGHSHVYWYRQLPEEGLKFMVYLQKENIIDESGMPKERFSAEFPKEGPSILRIQQVVRGDSAAYFCASSPRTASNTEAFFGQGTRLTVV.

This clonotype was counted between two and nine times. The chain joins TRBV18 to TRBJ2-5; D unresolved. The germline V and J ends were trimmed by 3 bases and 8 bases, with 10 bases remaining between them. The CDR3 loop spans 12 amino acids. Germline-derived CDR1 and CDR2 are KGHSH and LQKENI. CDR3 in DNA: TGTGCCAGCTCACCGGGGAAGGGTACCCAGTACTTC. It is translated as CASSPGKGTQYF.

V gene TRBV20-1 combines with J gene TRBJ1-2; TRBD1 matches at 8 bases. CDR1 DFQATT and CDR2 SNEGSKA come from the germline V gene (reference sequence). Trimming at V came to 4 bases and at J to 4 bases, leaving 8 bases not matched to a gene. The CDR3 length is 14 residues. This CDR3 is CSAMTGDLSYGYTF. CDR3 nucleotides: TGCAGTGCTATGACAGGGGACCTTAGCTATGGCTACACCTTC.

This clonotype was counted between two and nine times. The chain joins TRBV18 to TRBJ2-7; D not resolved. Germline V CDR1 and CDR2: KGHSH, LQKENI. The length of the CDR3 is 15 residues. Deletions cut 1 base from V and 1 base from J, with 11 bases between. The chain's CDR3 is CASSPLETTSYEQYF. CDR3 DNA: TGTGCCAGCTCACCACTTGAGACGACGTCCTACGAGCAGTACTTC. Drawing the rest from reference TRBV18 and TRBJ2-7, the complete variable domain is NAGVMQNPRHLVRRRGQEARLRCSPMKGHSHVYWYRQLPEEGLKFMVYLQKENIIDESGMPKERFSAEFPKEGPSILRIQQVVRGDSAAYFCASSPLETTSYEQYFGPGTRLTVT.

This sequence joins TRBV29-1 and TRBJ2-1; 7 nucleotides match TRBD2. This CDR3 contains 15 residues. Germline V lookup: CDR1 SQVTM, CDR2 ANQGSEA. V lost 0 bases and J lost 8; bases outside the gene matches: 10. The CDR3 is CSVEDVWAAGDEQFF. The CDR3 region has the DNA TGCAGCGTTGAAGATGTCTGGGCGGCGGGAGATGAGCAGTTCTTC.

This clonotype appeared a few times. One junction end disagrees with the germline gene, perhaps due to a read error. The chain is built from TRBV7-2 and TRBJ2-3, with TRBD2 identical over 11 bases. The CDR3 loop spans 14 amino acids. Germline V lookup: CDR1 SGHTA, CDR2 FQGNSA. CDR3 sequence (DNA): TGTGCCAGCCGCTTAGCGGGGGGGCTCGATACGCAGTATTTT. Its translation: CASRLAGGLDTQYF.

The rearrangement uses TRBV6-2 or TRBV6-3 and TRBJ2-1, with 12 bases lining up with TRBD2. CDR3 length: 17 residues. J lost 10 bases, V lost 5 bases, and 15 bases had no gene match. Germline-derived CDR1 and CDR2 are MNHEY and SVGEGT. CDR3: CASSRRWTSGTSGEQFF. CDR3 sequence (DNA): TGTGCCAGCAGTCGTCGCTGGACTAGCGGGACCTCGGGAGAGCAGTTCTTC.

This clonotype occurred many times. The rearrangement links TRBV4-2 to TRBJ2-1; no reliable D call. V lost 0 bases to trimming and J lost 3 bases, with 3 bases between them. The CDR3 length is 13 residues. Germline loops: CDR1 LGHNA, CDR2 YNFKEQ. The CDR3 region is CASSQEDYNEQFF. As DNA, the CDR3 is TGTGCCAGCAGCCAAGAGGACTACAATGAGCAGTTCTTC.

This clonotype is a singleton in its sample. V is TRBV6-1 and J is TRBJ2-4; D might be TRBD1 (5 bases). Gene TRBJ2-5 matches the end of the DNA better, so the J call may be wrong. This CDR3 has 13 amino acids. Germline V gene data show CDR1 as MNHNS and CDR2 as SASEGT. The CDR3 DNA reads as TGTGCCAGCAGTGAAGGGACACCAGAGACCCAGTACTTC. It translates to CASSEGTPETQYF.

V gene TRBV20-1 combines with J gene TRBJ2-3; no clear D gene. The germline V gene encodes CDR1 DFQATT and CDR2 SNEGSKA (reference sequence). The CDR3 covers 13 residues. With 8 bases removed from V and 3 bases from J, the gap between germline ends came to 15 bases. CDR3 sequence reads: CSTQSGRTDTQYF. The DNA for the CDR3 is TGCAGTACCCAGAGTGGGCGGACAGATACGCAGTATTTT.

This clonotype was recorded only once. This could be a read error, since a much larger clone is one nucleotide away. V is TRBV4-2 and J is TRBJ1-2; 8 bases are shared with TRBD1. In germline, CDR1 is LGHNA, CDR2 YNFKEQ. The CDR3 contains 15 residues. CDR3 sequence (DNA): TGTGCCAGCAGCCAAGATTGGGACAGGAACTATGGCCACACCTTC. Translating gives CASSQDWDRNYGHTF.

V usage is TRBV24-1 and J usage is TRBJ2-1; the D call may be TRBD1 or TRBD2 (5 bases each). Germline CDR1 is KGHDR and CDR2 is SFDVKD. The V end was cut by 4 bases, the J end by 0 bases, with 18 bases between. The CDR3 spans 18 residues. In DNA form, the CDR3 reads TGTGCCACCAGTGAGGGGCGACGGGACGCGAGCTCCTACAATGAGCAGTTCTTC. It translates to CATSEGRRDASSYNEQFF.

The CDR3 sequence: CASILAGPRDEQFF. Here the CDR3 DNA reads TGTGCCAGCATTCTAGCGGGGCCGAGGGATGAGCAGTTCTTC. V gene TRBV2 combines with J gene TRBJ2-1; 9 bases align to TRBD2. Germline assignment: CDR1 SNHLY and CDR2 FYNNEI. The CDR3 extends over 14 amino acids. With 7 bases clipped from V and 8 bases from J, the junction kept 9 bases outside the gene matches.

This clonotype occurred a few times. The chain links TRBV28 to TRBJ2-7; the D gene is possibly TRBD1 (6 bases). Trimming cost V 10 bases and J 2 bases, with 15 bases left between them. Germline V CDR1 and CDR2: MDHEN, SYDVKM. CDR3 length equals 13 residues. In DNA form, the CDR3 reads TGTGCCACCGCCACAGGGAAACCCTACGAGCAGTACTTC. This codes for CATATGKPYEQYF.

The rearrangement links TRBV7-2 to TRBJ2-3, with 10 bases matching TRBD2. The ends lost 0 bases at V and 4 bases at J; junction bases unmatched: 4. This CDR3 contains 16 residues. CDR1 and CDR2 (germline): SGHTA, FQGNSA. The CDR3, as DNA: TGTGCCAGCAGCTTAGCCAGCGGGGGGGCATCAGATACGCAGTATTTT. It codes for CASSLASGGASDTQYF.

This clonotype was seen only a few times. The V call is TRBV20-1, the J call TRBJ2-3; TRBD2 matches 8 bases. CDR3 length: 14 residues. The ends lost 6 bases at V and 4 bases at J; junction bases unmatched: 9. CDR1 and CDR2 (germline): DFQATT, SNEGSKA (reference sequence). CDR3 sequence: CSAGTSGKSDTQYF. DNA for the CDR3: TGCAGTGCCGGTACTAGCGGCAAATCAGATACGCAGTATTTT.

This rearrangement joins TRBV7-2 to TRBJ2-1; D unresolved. V lost 0 bases and J lost 6, with 6 bases in between. The CDR3 has 13 residues. Germline assignment: CDR1 SGHTA and CDR2 FQGNSA. The CDR3: CASSLASRNEQFF. DNA for the CDR3: TGTGCCAGCAGCTTAGCTAGTCGCAATGAGCAGTTCTTC.

In this sample, this clonotype turned up many times. This sequence joins TRBV6-1 and TRBJ2-3; tentatively, D is TRBD2 (6 bases). Per germline, CDR1 MNHNS and CDR2 SASEGT. Trimming stripped 2 bases from V and 6 bases from J, with 9 bases between. This CDR3 is 13 amino acids long. CDR3 region: CASSETGADTQYF. DNA for the CDR3: TGTGCCAGCAGTGAAACGGGAGCGGATACGCAGTATTTT.

The V call is TRBV24-1, the J call TRBJ2-3, with 9 bases that match TRBD2. Trimming cost V 0 bases and J 4 bases; bases outside gene matches: 4. Germline V lookup: CDR1 KGHDR, CDR2 SFDVKD. The CDR3 loop spans 16 amino acids. This CDR3 reads CATSDLPSGTPDTQYF. CDR3 nucleotides: TGTGCCACCAGTGATTTGCCTAGCGGGACCCCAGATACGCAGTATTTT.

Worth noting for this clonotype: A junction boundary mismatches the germline segment, possibly from a read error. J is TRBJ2-5 and V is TRBV12-3 or TRBV12-4; D possibly matches TRBD1 or TRBD2 (5 bases each). The end of the DNA aligns better with TRBJ2-7, so the J call may be wrong. This CDR3 spans 16 amino acids. DNA for the CDR3: TGTGTCAGCAGTTTGGCCCGGGGCAGACCCTCCTACGAGCAGTACTTC. Its translation: CVSSLARGRPSYEQYF.

The chain combines TRBV7-9 with TRBJ2-1, with 7 positions matching TRBD2. This CDR3 contains 15 residues. Losses at the gene ends were 2 bases for V and 9 bases for J; bases not matched to a gene: 10. Per the germline V gene, CDR1 is SEHNR and CDR2 is FQNEAQ (reference sequence). The CDR3 bases are TGTGCCAGCAGCTTAAAACGGACGGGAGGCAGTGAGCAGTTCTTC. Its translation is CASSLKRTGGSEQFF.